This note documents a single T cell receptor beta chain sequence. This CDR3 contains 15 residues. V lost 6 bases and J 0 bases, leaving 13 bases between the germline ends. Looked up from germline, CDR1 is MGHDK and CDR2 is SYGVNS. In the original workflow: Quantification of nucleated cells was approximated via reference gene primer amplification. TCRdb's table, derived via immunoSEQ multiplex PCR, lists solely in-frame clones and lacks some. From that table come the V and J calls and clone size; the DNA was used to work out D and trimming. Here the sample spans 60,000 to 65,000 clones, approximately 79% being singletons. The sample comes from a study of blood T cell repertoires in COVID-19. Study summary: There were acute and convalescent COVID-19 samples, and they came from the United States, Italy and Spain. PBMCs, B-cell-depleted T cells, or T cells provided the cDNA or gDNA that made up the material.

The sequenced material came from peripheral blood. The clonotype comes from a woman aged 80 or over with active or convalescent COVID-19. The chain links TRBV25-1 to TRBJ2-3; tentative D call: TRBD1 (5 bases). This CDR3 is CASSLSRASTDTQYF. The CDR3 nucleotides read TGTGCCAGCAGCCTATCCAGGGCTAGCACAGATACGCAGTATTTT.